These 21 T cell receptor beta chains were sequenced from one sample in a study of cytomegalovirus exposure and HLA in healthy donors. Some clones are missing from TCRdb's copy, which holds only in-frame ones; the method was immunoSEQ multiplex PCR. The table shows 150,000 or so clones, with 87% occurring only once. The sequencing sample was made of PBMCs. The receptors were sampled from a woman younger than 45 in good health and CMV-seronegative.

The CDR3 protein is CASSLLGGFEQYF. CDR3 coding DNA: TGCGCCAGCAGCTTGTTAGGGGGTTTCGAGCAGTACTTC. The chain has TRBV5-1 and TRBJ2-7, with D possibly being TRBD1 (6 bases). Germline CDR1 SGHRS, CDR2 YFSETQ. The CDR3 has 13 amino acids. Between the trimmed V and J ends, which lost 1 base and 6 bases, there was a span of 11 bases.

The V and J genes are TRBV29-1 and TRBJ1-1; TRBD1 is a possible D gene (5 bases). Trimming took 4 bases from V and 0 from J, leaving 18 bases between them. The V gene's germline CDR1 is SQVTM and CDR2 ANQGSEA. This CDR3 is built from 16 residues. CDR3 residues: CSVVAQGGWMNTEAFF. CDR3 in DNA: TGCAGCGTTGTGGCGCAGGGAGGCTGGATGAACACTGAAGCTTTCTTT.

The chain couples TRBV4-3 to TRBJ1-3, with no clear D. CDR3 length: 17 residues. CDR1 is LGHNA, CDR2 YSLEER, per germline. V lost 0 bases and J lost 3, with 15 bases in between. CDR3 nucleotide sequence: TGCGCCAGCAGCCAAGATCGGGAGTCTCACCGTGGAAACACCATATATTTT. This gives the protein CASSQDRESHRGNTIYF.

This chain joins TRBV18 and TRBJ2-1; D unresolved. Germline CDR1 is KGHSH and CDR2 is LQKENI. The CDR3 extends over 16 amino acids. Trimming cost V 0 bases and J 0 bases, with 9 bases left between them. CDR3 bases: TGTGCCAGCTCACCACCGAGGCTAACCTCCTACAATGAGCAGTTCTTC. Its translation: CASSPPRLTSYNEQFF.

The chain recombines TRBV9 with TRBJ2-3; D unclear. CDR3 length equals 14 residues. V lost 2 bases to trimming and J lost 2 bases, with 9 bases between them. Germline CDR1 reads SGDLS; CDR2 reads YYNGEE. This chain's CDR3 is CASSVQEPTDTQYF. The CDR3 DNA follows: TGTGCCAGCAGCGTGCAGGAACCCACAGATACGCAGTATTTT.

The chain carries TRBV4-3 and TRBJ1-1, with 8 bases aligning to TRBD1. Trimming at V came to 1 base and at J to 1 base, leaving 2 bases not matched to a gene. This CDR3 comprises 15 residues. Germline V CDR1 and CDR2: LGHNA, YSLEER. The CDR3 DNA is TGCGCCAGCAGCCAAGTACAGGGGGGGAACACTGAAGCTTTCTTT. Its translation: CASSQVQGGNTEAFF.

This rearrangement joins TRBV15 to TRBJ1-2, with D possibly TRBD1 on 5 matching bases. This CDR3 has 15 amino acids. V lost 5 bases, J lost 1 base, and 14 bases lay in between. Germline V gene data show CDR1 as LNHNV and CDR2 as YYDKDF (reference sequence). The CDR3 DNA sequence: TGTGCCACCAGCGTTGGACGACAGCGTAACTATGGCTACACCTTC. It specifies CATSVGRQRNYGYTF.

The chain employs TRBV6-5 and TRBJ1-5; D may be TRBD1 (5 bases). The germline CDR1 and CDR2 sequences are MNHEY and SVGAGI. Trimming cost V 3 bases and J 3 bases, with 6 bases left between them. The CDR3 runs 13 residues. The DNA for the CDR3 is TGTGCCAGCAGTTATGGGGCCAATCAGCCCCAGCATTTT. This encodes CASSYGANQPQHF.

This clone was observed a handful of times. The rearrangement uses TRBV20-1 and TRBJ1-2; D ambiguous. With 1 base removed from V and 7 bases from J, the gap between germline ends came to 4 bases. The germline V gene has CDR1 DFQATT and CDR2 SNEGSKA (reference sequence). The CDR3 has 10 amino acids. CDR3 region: CSARVRGYTF. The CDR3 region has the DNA TGCAGTGCTAGAGTCCGTGGCTACACCTTC.

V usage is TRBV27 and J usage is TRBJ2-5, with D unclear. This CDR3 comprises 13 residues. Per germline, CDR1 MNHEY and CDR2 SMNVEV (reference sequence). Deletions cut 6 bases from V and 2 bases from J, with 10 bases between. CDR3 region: CASSPVVQETQYF. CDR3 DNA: TGTGCCAGCAGCCCTGTCGTGCAAGAGACCCAGTACTTC.

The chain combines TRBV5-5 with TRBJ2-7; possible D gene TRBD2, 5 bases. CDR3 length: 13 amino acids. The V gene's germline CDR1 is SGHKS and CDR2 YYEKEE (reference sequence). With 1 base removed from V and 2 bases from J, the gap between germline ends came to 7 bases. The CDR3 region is CASSLYGTYEQYF. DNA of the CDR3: TGTGCCAGCAGCTTGTACGGGACCTACGAGCAGTACTTC. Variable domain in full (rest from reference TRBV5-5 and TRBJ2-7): DAGVTQSPTHLIKTRGQQVTLRCSPISGHKSVSWYQQVLGQGPQFIFQYYEKEERGRGNFPDRFSARQFPNYSSELNVNALLLGDSALYLCASSLYGTYEQYFGPGTRLTVT.

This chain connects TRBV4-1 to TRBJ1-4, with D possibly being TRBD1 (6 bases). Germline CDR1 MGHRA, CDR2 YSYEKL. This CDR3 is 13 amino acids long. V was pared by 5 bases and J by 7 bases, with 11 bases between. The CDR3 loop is CASSGGGGEKLFF. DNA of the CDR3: TGCGCCAGCAGCGGGGGCGGAGGTGAAAAACTGTTTTTT.

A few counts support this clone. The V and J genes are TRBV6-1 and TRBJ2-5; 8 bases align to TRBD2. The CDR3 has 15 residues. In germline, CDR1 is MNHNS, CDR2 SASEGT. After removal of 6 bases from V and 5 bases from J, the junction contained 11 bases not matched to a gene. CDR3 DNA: TGTGCCAGCAGGGCCGTAGCGGGGTCGGGGGAGACCCAGTACTTC. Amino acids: CASRAVAGSGETQYF.

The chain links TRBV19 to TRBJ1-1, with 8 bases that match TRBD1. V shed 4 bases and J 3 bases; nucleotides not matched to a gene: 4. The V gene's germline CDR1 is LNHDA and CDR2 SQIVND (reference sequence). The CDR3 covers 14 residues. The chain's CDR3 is CASSTYRGDTEAFF. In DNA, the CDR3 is TGTGCCAGTAGTACCTACAGGGGGGACACTGAAGCTTTCTTT.

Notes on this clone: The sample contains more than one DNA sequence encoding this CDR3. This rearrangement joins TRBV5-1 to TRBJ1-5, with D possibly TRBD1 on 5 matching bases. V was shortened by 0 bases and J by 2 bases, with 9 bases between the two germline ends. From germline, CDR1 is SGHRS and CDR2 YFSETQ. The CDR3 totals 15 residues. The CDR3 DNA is TGCGCCAGCAGCTTGGCAGGGATCGGCAATCAGCCCCAGCATTTT. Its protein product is CASSLAGIGNQPQHF.

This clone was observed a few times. The CDR3 loop is CASSPQAGNTEAFF. The CDR3 DNA follows: TGCGCCAGCAGTCCTCAGGCGGGGAACACTGAAGCTTTCTTT. This chain joins TRBV4-1 and TRBJ1-1, with D hard to call. The CDR3 totals 14 residues. V dropped 6 bases and J dropped 1 base, with 12 bases sitting between them. CDR1 MGHRA and CDR2 YSYEKL come from the germline V gene.

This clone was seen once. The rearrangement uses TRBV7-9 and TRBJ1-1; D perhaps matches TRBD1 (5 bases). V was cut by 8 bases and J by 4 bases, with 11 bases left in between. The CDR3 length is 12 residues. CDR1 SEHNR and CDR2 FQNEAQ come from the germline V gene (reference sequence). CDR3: CASQGRSTEAFF. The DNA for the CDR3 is TGTGCCAGCCAGGGTCGGTCCACTGAAGCTTTCTTT.

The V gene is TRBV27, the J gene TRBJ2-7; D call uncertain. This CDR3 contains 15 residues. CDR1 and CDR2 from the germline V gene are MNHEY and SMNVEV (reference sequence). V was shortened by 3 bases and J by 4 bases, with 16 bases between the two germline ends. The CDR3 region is CASSLNIGFGYEQYF. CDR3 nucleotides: TGTGCCAGCAGTTTGAATATTGGGTTCGGGTACGAGCAGTACTTC.

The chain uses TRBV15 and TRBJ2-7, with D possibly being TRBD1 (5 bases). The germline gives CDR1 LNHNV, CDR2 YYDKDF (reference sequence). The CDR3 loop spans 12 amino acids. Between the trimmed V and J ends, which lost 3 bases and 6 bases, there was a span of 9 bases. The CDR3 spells CATSRPRGEQYF. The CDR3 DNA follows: TGTGCCACCAGCAGGCCAAGGGGCGAGCAGTACTTC. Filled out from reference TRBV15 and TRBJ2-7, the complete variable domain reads DAMVIQNPRYQVTQFGKPVTLSCSQTLNHNVMYWYQQKSSQAPKLLFHYYDKDFNNEADTPDNFQSRRPNTSFCFLDIRSPGLGDTAMYLCATSRPRGEQYFGPGTRLTVT.

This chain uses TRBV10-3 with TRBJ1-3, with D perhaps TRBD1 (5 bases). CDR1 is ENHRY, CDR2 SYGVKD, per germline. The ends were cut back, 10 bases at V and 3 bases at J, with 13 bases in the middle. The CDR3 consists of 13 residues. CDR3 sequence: CATKRGDGNTIYF. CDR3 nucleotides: TGTGCCACCAAAAGGGGTGATGGAAACACCATATATTTT.

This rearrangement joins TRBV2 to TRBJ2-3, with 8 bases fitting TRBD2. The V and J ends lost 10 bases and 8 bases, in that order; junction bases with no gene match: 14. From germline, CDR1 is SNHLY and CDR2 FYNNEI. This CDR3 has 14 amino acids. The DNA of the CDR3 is TGTGCCACGGGGGGGGCCAGCAATGGTGTTACGCAGTATTTT. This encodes CATGGASNGVTQYF.